These T cell receptor beta chains were read from a single sample in a study of shared clonotypes between healthy human individuals. Profiled with immunoSEQ multiplex PCR; TCRdb holds only in-frame clones, not every one. The repertoire has 2 million to 3 million clones, approximately 94% of them found once; the top ten carry 0.35% to 0.45%. Sequenced: naive CD4+ T cells from PBMCs. The receptors here all came from a man younger than 30 in good health. Some clones in this sample may be carry-over from other donors' samples. Each CDR3 is given with its conserved first and last residue. D genes are given only for firm matches. A row's size may be missing; if present it is once, few, many or a size class.

J gene	clone size	D gene	V gene	CDR3 DNA	CDR3 protein
TRBJ2-3	-	-	TRBV30	TGTGCCTGGAGCGCTCTGGACACCCATCGGGATACGCAGTATTTT	CAWSALDTHRDTQYF
TRBJ2-3	-	TRBD2	TRBV9	TGTGCCAGCAGCCATACGACTAGCGGGAGGGCAGATACGCAGTATTTT	CASSHTTSGRADTQYF
TRBJ2-1	-	-	TRBV5-1	TGCGCCAGCAGCTTCCGGACAGGGGCCGGACTAGCCGGTGAGCAGTTCTTC	CASSFRTGAGLAGEQFF
TRBJ1-4	few	TRBD1	TRBV6-1	TGTGCCAGCAGGGAACGGGGACAGGGGAGTGAAAAACTGTTTTTT	CASRERGQGSEKLFF
TRBJ1-3	-	-	TRBV4-3	TGCGCCAGCAGCCAAGATGTGGCTGGAAACACCATATATTTT	CASSQDVAGNTIYF
TRBJ2-3	-	TRBD1	TRBV2	TGTGCCAGCAGTAGACAGGGGGTCATCAGCACAGATACGCAGTATTTT	CASSRQGVISTDTQYF
TRBJ2-1	once	-	TRBV29-1	TGCAGCGACAACGTGAGAGGGTACAATGAGCAGTTCTTC	CSDNVRGYNEQFF
TRBJ2-5	-	-	TRBV6-5	TGTGCCAGCAGTTACTCGACTGGTTACCAAGAGACCCAGTACTTC	CASSYSTGYQETQYF
TRBJ2-1	-	-	TRBV5-1	TGCGCCAGCAGCCCGACCAGGGGTGAGGGCTCCTACAATGAGCAGTTCTTC	CASSPTRGEGSYNEQFF
TRBJ2-7	few	-	TRBV6-1	TGTGCCAGCAGTGGATTCTACGAGCAGTACTTC	CASSGFYEQYF
TRBJ2-7	-	-	TRBV14	TGTGCCAGCAGCCTCGTCGGCATCAGCGAGCAGTACTTC	CASSLVGISEQYF
TRBJ2-1	-	TRBD2	TRBV7-9	TGTGCCAGCGGGGGACTAGTCTTAAATGAGCAGTTCTTC	CASGGLVLNEQFF
TRBJ2-1	-	TRBD2	TRBV5-1	TGCGCCAGCAGCTTACTAGCGGGAGGGGACAGCTCCTACAATGAGCAGTTCTTC	CASSLLAGGDSSYNEQFF
TRBJ1-1	-	-	TRBV6-5	TGTGCCAGCAGTTGGGAGTTAACCACTGAAGCTTTCTTT	CASSWELTTEAFF
TRBJ2-3	-	-	TRBV5-1	TGCGCCAGCAGCCCCAATAGACCAGAGTCAGATACGCAGTATTTT	CASSPNRPESDTQYF
TRBJ2-2	-	TRBD1	TRBV28	TGTGCCATACAGGGGCCCATCTTGAACGGGGAGCTGTTTTTT	CAIQGPILNGELFF
TRBJ2-5	-	-	TRBV28	TGTGCCAGCACTCTCGCGGGACGTGGGCCCCGAGAGACCCAGTACTTC	CASTLAGRGPRETQYF
TRBJ2-3	-	-	TRBV14	TGTGCCAGCAGCCAAGTGGGGGGATTGGGGCAGTATTTT	CASSQVGGLGQYF
TRBJ1-2	-	TRBD1	TRBV10-2	TGCGCCAGCAGTGAGGACAGGGGACGGGGCTACACCTTC	CASSEDRGRGYTF
TRBJ2-7	-	TRBD1	TRBV6-6	TGTGCCAGCAGGGACACAGGGGGCGGCTACGAGCAGTACTTC	CASRDTGGGYEQYF
TRBJ1-4	-	TRBD1	TRBV11-3	TGTGCCAGCAGCTTTGGAGGGACAGGGGGTTTGAGGGAAAAACTGTTTTTT	CASSFGGTGGLREKLFF
TRBJ2-1	-	TRBD2	TRBV19	TGTGCCAGTAGTGTTCTAGCGGGACGATACAATGAGCAGTTCTTC	CASSVLAGRYNEQFF
TRBJ1-2	-	-	TRBV5-6	TGTGCCAGCACCCTTTGGTGGGTTGATGGCTACACCTTC	CASTLWWVDGYTF
TRBJ2-2	-	-	TRBV6-1	TGTGCCAGCATGGTCTCGAGGGGCACCGGGGAGCTGTTTTTT	CASMVSRGTGELFF